This entry lists 9 T cell receptor beta chains sequenced from one sample in a study of blood T cell repertoires in COVID-19. TCRdb keeps only in-frame clones here, not all; method: immunoSEQ multiplex PCR. The table has approximately 400,000 clones, about 89% seen once; the top ten hold approximately 1.2%. Sequenced sample: PBMCs or T cells enriched from blood (not recorded which). The source is a man under 40 who had recovered from COVID-19.

This chain links TRBV19 with TRBJ2-6, with D hard to call. The CDR3 is 16 residues long. The V gene lost 8 bases and the J gene lost 0 bases, with 14 bases spanning the gap. CDR1 LNHDA and CDR2 SQIVND come from the germline V gene (reference sequence). The CDR3 loop reads CASSAGVSSGANVLTF. The CDR3 region has the DNA TGTGCCAGTTCGGCAGGCGTTAGCTCTGGGGCCAACGTCCTGACTTTC.

This sequence joins TRBV7-3 and TRBJ2-3; tentatively, D is TRBD2 (6 bases). V gave up 3 bases and J gave up 1 base, with 14 bases separating them. The CDR3 consists of 16 residues. The germline CDR1 and CDR2 sequences are SGHTA and FQGTGA. The CDR3 region has the DNA TGTGCCAGCAGCTTGGGACTTGGCTGGGGCACAGATACGCAGTATTTT. As protein: CASSLGLGWGTDTQYF.

This rearrangement joins TRBV4-3 to TRBJ2-4, with D perhaps matching TRBD1 (5 bases). Germline CDR1 and CDR2: LGHNA and YSLEER. The CDR3 totals 12 residues. The V gene lost 1 base and the J gene lost 15 bases, with 13 bases spanning the gap. Here the CDR3 DNA reads TGCGCCAGCAGCCAAGGGGCAGGGCATCGGTACTTC. Its translation: CASSQGAGHRYF.

The chain couples TRBV6-5 to TRBJ2-7; 7 nucleotides align to TRBD2. This CDR3 contains 14 residues. With 6 bases clipped from V and 6 bases from J, the junction kept 11 bases outside the gene matches. Germline values: CDR1 MNHEY, CDR2 SVGAGI. The CDR3 loop reads CASSPTSLTLEQYF. In DNA, the CDR3 is TGTGCCAGCAGCCCGACTAGCCTGACCCTCGAGCAGTACTTC.

The CDR3 DNA sequence: TGCGCCAGCAGCGAGGAGCGGGAAACAGATACGCAGTATTTT. Translating gives CASSEERETDTQYF. V gene TRBV4-1 combines with J gene TRBJ2-3; 7 nucleotides match TRBD2. Germline V gene data show CDR1 as MGHRA and CDR2 as YSYEKL. V shed 5 bases and J 3 bases; nucleotides not matched to a gene: 5. The CDR3 is 14 amino acids.

The V gene is TRBV4-1, the J gene TRBJ1-2, with D unclear. The CDR3 has 15 amino acids. CDR1 and CDR2 from the germline V gene are MGHRA and YSYEKL. Trimming pared 0 bases from V and 6 bases from J, leaving 14 bases between. The chain's CDR3 is CASSQDRSSSDGYTF. DNA for the CDR3: TGCGCCAGCAGCCAAGATCGTAGCAGCAGCGATGGCTACACCTTC.

The chain combines TRBV4-1 with TRBJ1-3; D gene unclear. The V gene's germline CDR1 is MGHRA and CDR2 YSYEKL. The CDR3 extends over 15 amino acids. V was shortened by 0 bases and J by 1 base, with 7 bases between the two germline ends. Here the CDR3 reads CASSQEATSGNTIYF. The CDR3 nucleotides are TGCGCCAGCAGCCAAGAGGCAACATCTGGAAACACCATATATTTT.

The V call is TRBV12-3 or TRBV12-4, the J call TRBJ2-4; D possibly corresponds to TRBD2 (6 bases). Trimming removed 6 bases at V and 15 bases at J, with 18 bases between. CDR3 length: 12 residues. CDR3 DNA: TGTGCCAGCAGCCCCGACGCGGGATTAGGGTACTTC. Its translation: CASSPDAGLGYF.

The CDR3 coding sequence is TGTGCCAGCAGCTTAGGACAGGCCAATCAGCCCCAGCATTTT. It is translated as CASSLGQANQPQHF. The rearrangement links TRBV7-6 to TRBJ1-5; perhaps TRBD1 as D (6 bases). The CDR3 contains 14 residues. Germline V CDR1 and CDR2: SGHVS, FNYEAQ. The ends were cut back, 1 base at V and 3 bases at J, with 7 bases in the middle.